The clone carrying this TCR beta chain was recorded a few times. Its cognate antigen is unknown. No infections or other immune events were documented during collection. Trimming left V 0 bases short and J 2 bases short, with 14 bases between. In germline, CDR1 is LGHNA, CDR2 YSLEER. This CDR3 is 17 amino acids long. This sample is drawn from a study of identifying expanded T cells in peripheral blood. Study results and caveats: Over approximately two and four weeks, about 17 and 20 clones changed, versus approximately 1.1 between replicates. Two-week clone count variance significantly increased as total template count grew.

The repertoire was sequenced with immunoSEQ multiplex PCR; TCRdb's copy has only in-frame clones and lacks some. The sample yields 70,000 to 100,000 clones, 88% seen once. This chain uses TRBV4-3 with TRBJ1-3; possible D gene TRBD1, 6 bases. The source of this sequence is a person aged 18-70 years in good health. Sequenced input: blood. For the CDR3, the DNA is TGCGCCAGCAGCCAAGAGCAGTTGGGGGCGGCTGGAAACACCATATATTTT. Translation: CASSQEQLGAAGNTIYF.